Reported below is one TCR beta chain. V was clipped by 4 bases and J by 7 bases, with 9 bases between them. The V gene's germline CDR1 is SGHRS and CDR2 YFSETQ. The CDR3 covers 12 residues. The data were obtained in a study of blood T cell repertoires in COVID-19. For the study at large: Samples came from the United States, Italy and Spain, spanning acute and convalescent COVID-19. The analysed material was cDNA or gDNA that came from T cells, B-cell-depleted T cells, or PBMCs.

As handled by the study authors: Researchers report that nucleated cell counts were estimated from reference gene primer amplification. Measured with immunoSEQ multiplex PCR; TCRdb has only the in-frame clones, and not every one. V and J calls and clone size come straight from that table; D and trimming were deduced from the DNA. The sample has about 59,000 clones, 78% seen once. The sequenced sample consisted of peripheral blood. This chain links TRBV5-1 with TRBJ2-1; possibly TRBD1 for D (6 bases). The sequence was collected from a man at least 80 years old with acute or convalescent COVID-19. The CDR3 sequence is CASSQQGNEQFF. As DNA, the CDR3 is TGCGCCAGCAGCCAACAGGGAAATGAGCAGTTCTTC.